This TCR beta chain is from a study of blood T cell repertoires in COVID-19. CDR1 and CDR2 (germline): LGHNA, YSLEER. This CDR3 comprises 14 residues. The junction had 6 bases not matched to a gene; V was cut back by 3 bases and J by 6 bases. The method was immunoSEQ multiplex PCR; TCRdb's version includes in-frame clones alone and lacks a portion of them. The sample lists roughly 500,000 clones; 85% to 90% were seen once. This clone came up a few times. This TCR derives from a woman aged 40 to 50 who had recovered from COVID-19. The chain carries TRBV4-3 and TRBJ1-1; 8 nucleotides match TRBD1. The sequenced sample was PBMCs or T cells enriched from blood (not recorded which). CDR3 sequence: CASSHYRGAAEAFF. CDR3 coding DNA: TGCGCCAGCAGCCACTACAGGGGGGCGGCTGAAGCTTTCTTT.